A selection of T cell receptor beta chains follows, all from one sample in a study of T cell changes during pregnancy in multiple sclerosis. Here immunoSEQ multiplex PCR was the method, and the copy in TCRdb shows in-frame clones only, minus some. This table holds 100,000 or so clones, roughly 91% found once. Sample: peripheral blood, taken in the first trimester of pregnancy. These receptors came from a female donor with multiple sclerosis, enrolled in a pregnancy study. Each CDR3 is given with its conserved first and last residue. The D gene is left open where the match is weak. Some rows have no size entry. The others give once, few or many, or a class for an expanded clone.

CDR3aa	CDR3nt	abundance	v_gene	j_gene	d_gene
CASSQIRDNQETQYF	TGTGCCAGCAGCCAAATTAGGGACAACCAAGAGACCCAGTACTTC	NA	TRBV16	TRBJ2-5	NA
CASRLAGGFDEQYF	TGTGCCAGCAGACTAGCGGGGGGGTTCGACGAGCAGTACTTC	NA	TRBV27	TRBJ2-7	TRBD2
CASSTNRVGQPQHF	TGTGCCAGCAGTACAAACAGGGTCGGTCAGCCCCAGCATTTT	NA	TRBV2	TRBJ1-5	NA
CASKERTASQPQHF	TGTGCCAGCAAGGAGAGGACAGCATCTCAACCCCAGCATTTT	NA	TRBV6-6	TRBJ1-5	NA
CASSLAGTSALYNEQFF	TGCGCCAGCAGCTTGGCGGGGACTAGCGCCCTTTACAATGAGCAGTTCTTC	NA	TRBV5-1	TRBJ2-1	TRBD2
CASSSTGASNYGYTF	TGTGCCAGCAGTTCGACAGGGGCTTCTAACTATGGCTACACCTTC	NA	TRBV27	TRBJ1-2	TRBD1
CASTSNLLAGGTDTQYF	TGTGCCAGCACCTCCAATCTCCTAGCGGGGGGGACAGATACGCAGTATTTT	NA	TRBV21-1	TRBJ2-3	NA
CASSSHYPGWGYTF	TGTGCCAGCAGCTCCCATTACCCAGGTTGGGGCTACACCTTC	NA	TRBV11-3	TRBJ1-2	NA
CASIGRGNTGELFF	TGTGCCAGCATAGGTCGGGGAAACACCGGGGAGCTGTTTTTT	NA	TRBV6-1	TRBJ2-2	NA
CASSQSPDTQYF	TGCGCCAGCAGCCAGAGCCCTGATACGCAGTATTTT	once	TRBV4-1	TRBJ2-3	NA
CASSIGGNSGNTIYF	TGTGCCAGCAGCATTGGAGGGAACTCTGGAAACACCATATATTTT	NA	TRBV11-2	TRBJ1-3	NA
CAISPGGTQYF	TGTGCCATCAGCCCCGGGGGGACGCAGTATTTT	NA	TRBV10-3	TRBJ2-3	TRBD2
CASRRTGSTPGYTF	TGTGCCAGCAGACGGACAGGGTCTACCCCCGGCTACACCTTC	NA	TRBV27	TRBJ1-2	TRBD1
CASSNGDRVGYEQYF	TGCGCCAGCTCAAATGGGGACAGGGTAGGTTACGAGCAGTACTTC	NA	TRBV5-1	TRBJ2-7	TRBD1
CASSLGPSGGHNEQFF	TGTGCCAGCAGCTTGGGGCCTAGCGGGGGCCACAATGAGCAGTTCTTC	NA	TRBV5-5	TRBJ2-1	TRBD2
CASSDNLEQYF	TGCGCCAGCAGTGACAACCTAGAGCAGTACTTC	medium-sized	TRBV10-1	TRBJ2-7	NA